The rows below give T cell receptor beta chains drawn from one sample of a study of T cells in Graves' hyperthyroidism and ophthalmopathy. TCRdb called the multiplex PCR reads again in MiXCR, with one record for every CDR3 protein. The data hold under 550,000 distinct CDR3 sequences, with approximately 20% observed a single time. The sample consisted of blood. The receptor set was obtained from a man aged 35-49 years with Graves' ophthalmopathy. CDR3s include the opening cysteine and the closing phenylalanine or tryptophan. D genes are given only for firm matches. Some rows mark clone size as missing; the rest say once, few, many or name a class of expanded clone.

D,J,V,size,DNA,CDR3
TRBD1,TRBJ1-2,TRBV12-3/TRBV12-4,NA,TGTGCCAGCAGTTTTGACAGGGCTTTCTATGGCTACACCTTC,CASSFDRAFYGYTF
TRBD1,TRBJ2-1,TRBV11-2,many,TGTGCCAGCAGCTCACAGGGGACAGGGAGGTGGGATGAGCAGTTCTTC,CASSSQGTGRWDEQFF
TRBD1,TRBJ1-2,TRBV28,many,TGTGCCAGCAGTACAACAGGGGACTATGGCTACACCTTC,CASSTTGDYGYTF
TRBD1,TRBJ2-1,TRBV10-3,NA,TGTGCCATCGGGGGACAGGGGAACCCGGAGCAGTTCTTC,CAIGGQGNPEQFF
TRBD1,TRBJ1-4,TRBV13,NA,TGTGCCAGCAGCCGACGGACAGGGGATGAAAAACTGCTTTTT,CASSRRTGDEKLLF
TRBD2,TRBJ2-7,TRBV2,few,TGTGCCAGCGGCTTAGCTGGCGGGAGTAACTACGAGCAGTACTTC,CASGLAGGSNYEQYF
TRBD1,TRBJ1-1,TRBV27,NA,TGTGCCAGCAGTCCCGGGACAGGGGTTAACACTGAAGCTTTCTTT,CASSPGTGVNTEAFF
NA,TRBJ2-1,TRBV20-1,NA,TGCAGTGCTAGTCGGCGGGCCACCTACAATGAGCAGTTCTTC,CSASRRATYNEQFF
TRBD2,TRBJ2-7,TRBV3-1,many,TGTGCCAGCAGCCCCCTCGGGACTAGCGTCTACGAGCAGTACTTC,CASSPLGTSVYEQYF
NA,TRBJ1-1,TRBV19,NA,TGTGCCAGTAGTATGGGTAGGCCGGTGGGCACTGAAGCTTTCTTT,CASSMGRPVGTEAFF
NA,TRBJ1-1,TRBV9,NA,TGTGCCAGCAGCCCTTCCGGGGGACTTGCTGAAGCTTTCTTT,CASSPSGGLAEAFF
NA,TRBJ2-5,TRBV28,many,TGTGCCAGCAGTCGGGTCGGGTCGACAGCTTACTTC,CASSRVGSTAYF
NA,TRBJ2-3,TRBV9,many,TGTGCCAGCAGCGTAGAAGGGACAGATACGCAGTATTTT,CASSVEGTDTQYF
NA,TRBJ1-4,TRBV6-5,few,TGTGCCAGCAGTTACAGACCTAATGAAAAACTGTTTTTT,CASSYRPNEKLFF
TRBD2,TRBJ2-3,TRBV6-1,many,TGTGCCAGCAGTACTAGCGGAGGCACAGATACGCAGTATTTT,CASSTSGGTDTQYF
NA,TRBJ1-6,TRBV10-3,NA,TGTGCCATCAGTGACGAGATTTCACCCCTCCACTTT,CAISDEISPLHF
NA,TRBJ1-1,TRBV12-3/TRBV12-4,many,TGTGCCAGCAGTTTAAGGGTGGGGAACACTGAAGCTTTCTTT,CASSLRVGNTEAFF
TRBD2,TRBJ2-2,TRBV2,many,TGTGCCAGCATCGGGACTAGCGGGATAGGCACCGGGGAGCTGTTTTTT,CASIGTSGIGTGELFF
TRBD2,TRBJ2-7,TRBV11-2,NA,TGTGCCAGCGGATACCCCCCTACCGGGACTAGCGGGACGTGCCCCTCCTACGAGCAGTACTTC,CASGYPPTGTSGTCPSYEQYF
NA,TRBJ2-6,TRBV27,NA,TGTGCCAGCAGCGCCACAGGGTCTGGGGCCAACGTCCTGACTTTC,CASSATGSGANVLTF
NA,TRBJ1-6,TRBV30,NA,TGTGCCTGGAGTTTAACCCTGACAGCTAATAATTCACCCCTCCACTTT,CAWSLTLTANNSPLHF
NA,TRBJ1-2,TRBV4-2,few,TGTGCCAGCAGCCAAGTTGGGGGAGACGGCTACACCTTC,CASSQVGGDGYTF
NA,TRBJ2-1,TRBV5-1,few,TGCGCCAGCAGATCAGCCACTAACTACAATGAGCAGTTCTTC,CASRSATNYNEQFF
NA,TRBJ2-1,TRBV3-1,many,TGTGCCAGCAGCCCTCAGGTGGCCCCCTCCTACAATGAGCAGTTCTTC,CASSPQVAPSYNEQFF
TRBD2,TRBJ2-1,TRBV20-1,many,TGCAGTGCAGCGGGACTAGCGGGAGAGTCCTACAATGAGCAGTTCTTC,CSAAGLAGESYNEQFF
TRBD1,TRBJ1-1,TRBV30,many,TGTGCCTGGAAGAGGACAGGGGACACTGAAGCTTTCTTT,CAWKRTGDTEAFF
NA,TRBJ1-3,TRBV30,NA,TGTGCCTGGAGTAGTAACTCTGGAAACACCATATATTTT,CAWSSNSGNTIYF
NA,TRBJ2-1,TRBV12-3/TRBV12-4,many,TGTGCCAGCAGTTTAGATATGGAGCAGTTCTTC,CASSLDMEQFF
NA,TRBJ2-1,TRBV2,NA,TGTGCCAGCAGTGAACGGCAGGGCGAGCAGTTCTTC,CASSERQGEQFF
NA,TRBJ1-1,TRBV7-9,few,TGTGCCAGCAGCCCCCCGGGATCGAACACTGAAGCTTTCTTT,CASSPPGSNTEAFF
TRBD1,TRBJ2-5,TRBV7-2,few,TGTGCCAGCAGCGAACAGGGGGCCCGAGAGACCCAGTACTTC,CASSEQGARETQYF
NA,TRBJ1-5,TRBV5-1,many,TGCGCCAGCAGCTTGGACGGGAGAGTGAGCAATCAGCCCCAGCATTTT,CASSLDGRVSNQPQHF
NA,TRBJ1-2,TRBV5-6,NA,TGTGCCAGCAGCCCAGCGCCGGGGCAGGGAGGCTACACCTTC,CASSPAPGQGGYTF
TRBD1,TRBJ2-3,TRBV6-1,NA,TGTGCCAGCAGGGGACAGGGTTTGAGGGCGGCAGATACGCAGTATTTT,CASRGQGLRAADTQYF
NA,TRBJ2-7,TRBV5-1,few,TGCGCCAGCAGCCCTAGGGGGGGCTTCTACGAGCAGTACTTC,CASSPRGGFYEQYF
NA,TRBJ2-1,TRBV30,NA,TGTGCCTGGAGTGTACTCCGGCGGGGCAATGAGCAGTTCTTC,CAWSVLRRGNEQFF
NA,TRBJ2-4,TRBV7-8,NA,TGTGCCAGCAGCTTAGTCCCGGGACAAGCCAACATTCAGTACTTC,CASSLVPGQANIQYF